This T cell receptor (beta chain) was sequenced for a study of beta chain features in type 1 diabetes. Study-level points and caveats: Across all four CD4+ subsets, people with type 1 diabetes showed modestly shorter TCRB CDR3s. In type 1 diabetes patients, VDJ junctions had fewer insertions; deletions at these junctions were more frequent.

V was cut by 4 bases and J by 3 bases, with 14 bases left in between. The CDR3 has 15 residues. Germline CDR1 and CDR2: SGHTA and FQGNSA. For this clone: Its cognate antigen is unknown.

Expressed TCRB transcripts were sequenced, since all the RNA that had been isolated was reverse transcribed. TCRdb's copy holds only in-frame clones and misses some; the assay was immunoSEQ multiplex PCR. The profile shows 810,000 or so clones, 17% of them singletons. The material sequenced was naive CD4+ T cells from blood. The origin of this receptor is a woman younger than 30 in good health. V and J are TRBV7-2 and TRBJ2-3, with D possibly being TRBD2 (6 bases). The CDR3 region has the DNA TGTGCCAGCAGCTCACCAGGGAGGAGGACAGATACGCAGTATTTT. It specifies CASSSPGRRTDTQYF.